The 23 T cell receptor beta chains below were found in one sample sequenced in a study of beta chain features in type 1 diabetes. Expressed TCRB transcripts got sequenced, as all isolated RNA was reverse transcribed. The data were produced by immunoSEQ multiplex PCR, yet TCRdb's version contains in-frame clones alone and is incomplete. This sample has about 160,000 clones; approximately 8.1% occur once, and the top ten carry 0.65%. The sample was central memory CD4+ T cells from blood. These receptors were collected from a man in his late teens or twenties in good health.

The J gene is TRBJ1-2, the V gene TRBV10-3; D may be TRBD1 (5 bases). CDR1 ENHRY and CDR2 SYGVKD come from the germline V gene. The CDR3 totals 14 residues. Deletions cut 5 bases from V and 4 bases from J, with 14 bases between. The CDR3 loop reads CAISSGGALYGYTF. The CDR3, as DNA: TGTGCCATCAGTTCGGGTGGGGCCCTCTATGGCTACACCTTC.

This clone appeared a few times. The chain has TRBV30 and TRBJ2-7, with D maybe TRBD1 (6 bases). Germline-derived CDR1 and CDR2 are GTSNPN and SVGIG (reference sequence). The CDR3 is made up of 16 amino acids. Trimming left V 3 bases short and J 5 bases short, with 23 bases between. The CDR3 DNA reads TGTGCCTGGAGCCAATATACCATGGGGGCAATCCACGAGCAGTACTTC. This translates into CAWSQYTMGAIHEQYF.

The sample holds a few counts of this clone. The chain links TRBV30 to TRBJ2-1, with D possibly matching TRBD1 (5 bases). The V gene lost 3 bases and the J gene lost 6 bases, with 18 bases spanning the gap. CDR1 is GTSNPN and CDR2 is SVGIG in the germline V gene (reference sequence). This CDR3 has 15 residues. CDR3 sequence reads: CAWSRGQGWGNEQFF. CDR3 nucleotides: TGTGCCTGGAGCCGTGGTCAGGGATGGGGCAATGAGCAGTTCTTC. Based on the CDR3 plus reference TRBV30 and TRBJ2-1, the full variable domain is SQTIHQWPATLVQPVGSPLSLECTVEGTSNPNLYWYRQAAGRGLQLLFYSVGIGQISSEVPQNLSASRPQDRQFILSSKKLLLSDSGFYLCAWSRGQGWGNEQFFGPGTRLTVL.

J is TRBJ2-5 and V is TRBV11-2, with a weak D call TRBD1 (6 bases). The V and J ends lost 2 bases and 5 bases respectively, with 18 bases between them. The germline gives CDR1 SGHAT, CDR2 FQNNGV. This CDR3 comprises 16 residues. CDR3 amino acids: CASSLFPTGTAETQYF. DNA of the CDR3: TGTGCCAGCAGCTTATTCCCTACAGGGACGGCGGAGACCCAGTACTTC.

The rearrangement links TRBV15 to TRBJ2-7; 10 positions agree with TRBD1. Germline CDR1 and CDR2: LNHNV and YYDKDF (reference sequence). The CDR3 runs to 14 residues. J was trimmed by 4 bases and V by 5 bases; bases with no gene match: 5. Written as DNA, the CDR3 is TGTGCCACCAGCCGCCGGGACAGGGGATACGAGCAGTACTTC. It codes for CATSRRDRGYEQYF.

This clone occurred a few times. The chain employs TRBV4-3 and TRBJ2-3, with a weak D call TRBD2 (5 bases). The CDR3 sequence is 15 residues long. The V gene's germline CDR1 is LGHNA and CDR2 YSLEER. V lost 2 bases and J 1 base, leaving 10 bases between the germline ends. This CDR3 reads CASSQRALGTDTQYF. The CDR3 coding sequence is TGCGCCAGCAGCCAAAGGGCACTAGGCACAGATACGCAGTATTTT.

The V gene is TRBV5-1, the J gene TRBJ1-2; a weak D match, TRBD1 (6 bases). Germline V gives CDR1 SGHRS, CDR2 YFSETQ. The CDR3 contains 14 residues. The V and J ends lost 5 bases and 2 bases respectively, with 13 bases between them. The CDR3: CASSYGQNNYGYTF. The CDR3 DNA is TGCGCCAGCAGTTACGGACAGAACAACTATGGCTACACCTTC.

This chain connects TRBV15 to TRBJ1-5; no clear D. The V end was cut by 0 bases, the J end by 8 bases, with 11 bases between. The CDR3 has 14 residues. Looked up from germline, CDR1 is LNHNV and CDR2 is YYDKDF (reference sequence). The CDR3 nucleotides read TGTGCCACCAGCAGAGATAGTCAGCGGAAGCCCCAGCATTTT. Residues: CATSRDSQRKPQHF.

The CDR3 DNA reads TGCGCCAGCAGGAGGGATTCGAAGACCGAGCAGTACTTC. Its translation is CASRRDSKTEQYF. The chain has TRBV5-1 and TRBJ2-7; tentatively, D is TRBD2 (5 bases). Germline V gene sequence: CDR1 SGHRS, CDR2 YFSETQ. The V and J ends lost 5 bases and 6 bases respectively, with 15 bases between them. The CDR3 loop spans 13 amino acids.

This clone was seen more than once but under ten times. In DNA form, the CDR3 reads TGTGCCAGCAGCTACGACAGGACCCAGGGGTACAATGAGCAGTTCTTC. This translates into CASSYDRTQGYNEQFF. The V gene is TRBV7-3, the J gene TRBJ2-1; a weak D match, TRBD1 (6 bases). The germline V and J ends were trimmed by 4 bases and 4 bases, with 17 bases remaining between them. Germline V CDR1 and CDR2: SGHTA, FQGTGA. The CDR3 is 16 residues long.

V gene TRBV2 combines with J gene TRBJ1-1; D uncertain. The CDR3 covers 13 residues. In germline, CDR1 is SNHLY, CDR2 FYNNEI. V was pared by 5 bases and J by 1 base, with 8 bases between. The CDR3 nucleotides read TGTGCCAGCAGTTCAAGACAGAACACTGAAGCTTTCTTT. This sequence encodes CASSSRQNTEAFF.

The chain joins TRBV5-4 to TRBJ2-3; 10 bases are a match to TRBD2. The CDR3 contains 16 residues. The ends lost 1 base at V and 4 bases at J; junction bases unmatched: 6. Looked up from germline, CDR1 is SGHNT and CDR2 is YYREEE (reference sequence). CDR3 sequence: CASSLLSSGSPDTQYF. CDR3 DNA: TGTGCCAGCAGCTTGTTGTCTAGCGGGAGTCCAGATACGCAGTATTTT.

This clone was seen only a few times. This chain connects TRBV18 to TRBJ2-7; D is perhaps TRBD1 (6 bases). The length of the CDR3 is 13 residues. V was trimmed by 2 bases and J by 4 bases, leaving 9 bases between them. Germline V gene sequence: CDR1 KGHSH, CDR2 LQKENI. Here the CDR3 DNA reads TGTGCCAGCTCACCAACGACAGGTTACGAGCAGTACTTC. Protein product: CASSPTTGYEQYF. Drawing the rest from reference TRBV18 and TRBJ2-7, the complete variable domain is NAGVMQNPRHLVRRRGQEARLRCSPMKGHSHVYWYRQLPEEGLKFMVYLQKENIIDESGMPKERFSAEFPKEGPSILRIQQVVRGDSAAYFCASSPTTGYEQYFGPGTRLTVT.

This clone was seen a handful of times. This sequence joins TRBV28 and TRBJ1-4, with 7 bases fitting TRBD1. The CDR3 runs 13 residues. V was pared by 9 bases and J by 6 bases, with 7 bases of the junction left unmatched. Germline V gene data show CDR1 as MDHEN and CDR2 as SYDVKM. CDR3 amino acids: CASHTGAHEKLFF. The CDR3 DNA reads TGTGCCAGTCACACAGGGGCCCATGAAAAACTGTTTTTT.

This chain joins TRBV1 and TRBJ2-5; the D call in the table, TRBD2, was not verified against the DNA. Gene TRBJ2-7 matches the end of the DNA better, so the J call may be wrong. TRBV1 is deemed a pseudogene. The CDR3 consists of 13 residues. This CDR3 reads CTSSGVAGPEQYF. DNA for the CDR3: TGCACCAGCAGCGGGGTAGCGGGTCCCGAGCAGTACTTC.

This clone was recorded many times. The chain is built from TRBV7-9 and TRBJ2-7; no clear D. The germline V and J ends were trimmed by 5 bases and 1 base, with 12 bases remaining between them. The CDR3 runs to 14 residues. Germline lookup yields CDR1 SEHNR and CDR2 FQNEAQ (reference sequence). In DNA form, the CDR3 reads TGTGCCAGCAGCCTTAGACAAACATCCTACGAGCAGTACTTC. It encodes CASSLRQTSYEQYF.

This rearrangement joins TRBV4-3 to TRBJ1-5, with D tentatively TRBD1 (5 bases). Germline CDR1 reads LGHNA; CDR2 reads YSLEER. The CDR3 is made up of 19 amino acids. V was shortened by 1 base and J by 0 bases, with 19 bases between the two germline ends. DNA for the CDR3: TGCGCCAGCAGCCAAGTCCCGGGACTTTTAGGGTTTAGCAATCAGCCCCAGCATTTT. Amino acids: CASSQVPGLLGFSNQPQHF.

The CDR3 DNA is TGTGCCAGTAGTCGGGACAGGGATCAGCCCCAGCATTTT. Translated, it gives CASSRDRDQPQHF. This chain uses TRBV19 with TRBJ1-5; 9 bases are a match to TRBD1. CDR1 is LNHDA, CDR2 SQIVND, per germline (reference sequence). The V gene end was trimmed by 5 bases and the J gene end by 5 bases; junction bases not matched to a gene: 1. The CDR3 has 13 amino acids.

This clone was found a few times. The CDR3: CASSQSGTGQPQHF. The CDR3 region has the DNA TGCGCCAGCAGCCAATCCGGGACAGGTCAGCCCCAGCATTTT. This sequence joins TRBV4-1 and TRBJ1-5; 8 bases fit TRBD1. V lost 2 bases, J lost 6 bases, and 3 bases stayed unmatched. Germline V lookup: CDR1 MGHRA, CDR2 YSYEKL. The CDR3 is 14 amino acids.

The CDR3 nucleotides read TGTGCCAGCAGCAGGTCGACAGTCTACGAGCAGTACTTC. Protein product: CASSRSTVYEQYF. The chain has TRBV7-9 and TRBJ2-5, with D possibly matching TRBD1 (5 bases). The DNA end is more similar to TRBJ2-7, so the J call may be wrong. CDR1 and CDR2 from the germline V gene are SEHNR and FQNEAQ (reference sequence). CDR3 length: 13 residues.

This rearrangement joins TRBV29-1 to TRBJ2-1; TRBD2 might be the D (6 bases). Germline values: CDR1 SQVTM, CDR2 ANQGSEA. CDR3 length: 14 amino acids. CDR3 sequence reads: CSLTGRGSYNEQFF. The CDR3 DNA reads TGCAGTTTGACGGGCCGGGGGTCCTACAATGAGCAGTTCTTC.

This clone was detected only a few times. The chain links TRBV7-3 to TRBJ2-5; 8 bases are a match to TRBD2. After removal of 2 bases from V and 4 bases from J, the junction contained 9 bases not matched to a gene. The CDR3 has 16 residues. Germline V gives CDR1 SGHTA, CDR2 FQGTGA. CDR3 DNA sequence: TGTGCCAGCAGCTTATACGGTAGCGGGGCTGGAGAGACCCAGTACTTC. As protein: CASSLYGSGAGETQYF.

This clone has only a few counts. The CDR3 coding sequence is TGTGCCAGCAGCTCTACAGGTTTCTTCTCTGGCTACACCTTC. Translated: CASSSTGFFSGYTF. This chain joins TRBV7-2 and TRBJ1-2, with TRBD1 as a possible D gene (5 bases). Germline V gene lookup returns CDR1 SGHTA and CDR2 FQGNSA. The V gene lost 4 bases and the J gene lost 7 bases, with 16 bases spanning the gap. The CDR3 sequence is 14 residues long.